Below are 17 T cell receptor beta chains sequenced from a single sample in a study of tumor-infiltrating lymphocytes in primary liver carcinoma. TCR beta cDNA came from about 0.55 ug total RNA, primed with a constant-region primer. ARM-PCR was slightly modified, and three nested multiplex PCR rounds with it gave rise to the TCR beta libraries. The opening two PCR rounds, nine to eleven cycles each, paired TRBV1-TRBV30 forward primers with a C-beta reverse primer. One entry per CDR3 protein results from TCRdb running MiXCR on the multiplex PCR reads. The sample records some 120,000 distinct CDR3 sequences, 60% to 70% being singletons. Taking roughly 18-32 mg of unsorted bulk tissue, the authors co-extracted RNA and DNA. Sequenced input: liver tumor tissue from sampling region 1. Regarding subset: tumor region T1, superior pole. The receptors stem from a woman aged 55-70 years with primary liver carcinoma and hepatitis B virus infection.

This clonotype was seen only a few times. The V and J genes are TRBV2 and TRBJ1-5, with unresolved D. The V end lost 4 bases, the J end lost 3 bases, and 10 bases lay between the germline ends. In germline, CDR1 is SNHLY, CDR2 FYNNEI. CDR3 length: 14 residues. The CDR3 loop reads CASSGVTSNQPQHF. CDR3 nucleotides: TGTGCCAGCAGTGGCGTGACATCCAATCAGCCCCAGCATTTT. Filled out from reference TRBV2 and TRBJ1-5, the complete variable domain reads EPEVTQTPSHQVTQMGQEVILRCVPISNHLYFYWYRQILGQKVEFLVSFYNNEISEKSEIFDDQFSVERPDGSNFTLKIRSTKLEDSAMYFCASSGVTSNQPQHFGDGTRLSIL.

Note on this clonotype: A read error may produce the germline difference seen at one junction end. CDR3 in amino acids: CASSYSHDLEETQCF. As DNA, the CDR3 is TGTGCCAGCAGTTACTCTCATGACCTCGAGGAGACCCAGTGCTTC. The chain uses TRBV6-5 and TRBJ2-5, with D unclear. Germline CDR1 is MNHEY and CDR2 is SVGAGI. The CDR3 covers 15 residues.

This clonotype has a handful of counts. This chain connects TRBV28 to TRBJ2-3, with 11 bases identical to TRBD2. The germline CDR1 and CDR2 sequences are MDHEN and SYDVKM. The CDR3 is 15 residues long. Trimming at V came to 6 bases and at J to 4 bases, leaving 6 bases not matched to a gene. CDR3 nucleotides: TGTGCCAGCAGCTCCACTAGCGGGAGCCCAGATACGCAGTATTTT. Protein sequence: CASSSTSGSPDTQYF.

This clonotype appeared once. This may be a read error: a much more frequent sequence differs by one nucleotide. The genes are TRBV12-3 or TRBV12-4 and TRBJ2-5; TRBD1 might be the D (7 bases). This CDR3 region has 12 residues. The chain's CDR3 is CAGRRGVETRYF. The CDR3 coding sequence is TGTGCCGGCCGCAGGGGGGTGGAGACCCGGTACTTC.

A word on this clonotype: A much larger clone sits a single nucleotide away, making a read error possible. The chain carries TRBV28 and TRBJ1-2; D not resolved. This CDR3 comprises 13 residues. Germline CDR1 reads MDHEN; CDR2 reads SYDVKM. The CDR3 spells CAGSSGSDYGYTF. As DNA, the CDR3 is TGTGCCGGCAGTTCGGGATCAGACTATGGCTACACCTTC.

As regards this clonotype: This sequence may be a read error, since a much larger clone differs from it by one base. The gene calls are TRBV6-2 or TRBV6-3 and TRBJ2-7; unclear D gene. Germline CDR1 reads MNHEY; CDR2 reads SVGEGT. The CDR3 is made up of 14 amino acids. CDR3 coding DNA: TGTGTCAGCAGTTACTCCGATGGATGGCGCGAGCAGTACTTC. It translates to CVSSYSDGWREQYF.

About this clonotype itself: The junction and the germline gene differ at one end; a read error may be behind it. This chain joins TRBV11-2 and TRBJ2-1; 7 bases align to TRBD1. CDR1 and CDR2 from the germline V gene are SGHAT and FQNNGV. CDR3 length equals 15 residues. In DNA, the CDR3 is TGTGCCAGCAGCCCGTCGGTAGGGGGCTACATTGAGCAGTTCTTC. Translation: CASSPSVGGYIEQFF.

This clonotype appeared a single time. Just one base apart from a much larger clone, this may be a read error. The V call is TRBV4-1, the J call TRBJ1-1; D is unresolved. This CDR3 is 14 amino acids long. From germline, CDR1 is MGHRA and CDR2 YSYEKL. Between the trimmed V and J ends, which lost 1 base and 1 base, there was a span of 7 bases. CDR3 nucleotides: TGCGCCAGCAGCCAAGCAAGGTGGAACACTGAAGCTTTCTTT. It codes for CASSQARWNTEAFF.

With respect to this clonotype: The missing conserved phenylalanine or tryptophan at the end of this CDR3 makes a read error likely. This chain uses TRBV19 with TRBJ1-5, with D unclear. Germline V gives CDR1 LNHDA, CDR2 SQIVND (reference sequence). CDR3 length: 15 residues. Trimming shortened V by 7 bases and J by 2 bases, and 15 bases separated the two germline ends. CDR3 DNA sequence: TGTGCCAGTACGAAAAGTTCGGGTGGCAATCAGCCCCAGCATTAT. This sequence encodes CASTKSSGGNQPQHY.

This clonotype was seen a handful of times. With a much larger clone just one base away, this may be a read error. This chain connects TRBV29-1 to TRBJ2-7; 9 positions match TRBD2. V shed 5 bases and J 2 bases; nucleotides not matched to a gene: 7. This CDR3 contains 14 residues. Germline V gene lookup returns CDR1 SQVTM and CDR2 ANQGSEA. The DNA for the CDR3 is TGCAGCGTTTTGACTAGCGGAACCACCTACGAGCAGTACTTC. This gives the protein CSVLTSGTTYEQYF.

This chain uses TRBV11-2 with TRBJ2-5, with D perhaps given as TRBD1 or TRBD2 (5 bases each). The germline CDR1 and CDR2 sequences are SGHAT and FQNNGV. Trimming stripped 8 bases from V and 9 bases from J, with 25 bases between. This CDR3 is built from 15 residues. CDR3 sequence: CASDLGLGSQEAQYF. CDR3 nucleotides: TGTGCCAGCGACTTGGGGCTGGGATCGCAGGAGGCCCAGTACTTC.

Regarding this clonotype: One base away lies a much larger clone, so this may be a sequencing read error. The chain employs TRBV29-1 and TRBJ2-3, with TRBD2 identical over 12 bases. The CDR3 covers 16 residues. Per the germline V gene, CDR1 is SQVTM and CDR2 is ANQGSEA. The CDR3, as DNA: TGCAGCGTTGCCCGGACTAGCGGGACTAGCACAGATACGCAGTGTTTT. Its translation: CSVARTSGTSTDTQCF.

DNA for the CDR3: TGTGCCAGCAGCTTACATGCCCGGCAAAAGACCCAGTACTTC. Translation: CASSLHARQKTQYF. V and J are TRBV7-9 and TRBJ2-5; D call uncertain. CDR3 size: 14 residues. Germline V gene data show CDR1 as SEHNR and CDR2 as FQNEAQ (reference sequence). The V and J ends lost 2 bases and 6 bases respectively, with 13 bases between them.

A note on this clonotype: The missing conserved phenylalanine or tryptophan at the end of this CDR3 makes a read error likely. V gene TRBV9 combines with J gene TRBJ2-1, with 9 bases fitting TRBD1. This CDR3 is 16 amino acids long. The junction had 4 bases not matched to a gene; V was cut back by 3 bases and J by 0 bases. The germline gives CDR1 SGDLS, CDR2 YYNGEE. The chain's CDR3 is CASSATGQGSYNEQFL. As DNA, the CDR3 is TGTGCCAGCAGCGCCACGGGACAGGGCTCCTACAATGAGCAGTTCCTC.

The V call is TRBV5-1, the J call TRBJ2-1; tentatively, D is TRBD1 or TRBD2 (5 bases each). The germline V and J ends were trimmed by 7 bases and 6 bases, with 20 bases remaining between them. The CDR3 sequence is 15 residues long. Per germline, CDR1 SGHRS and CDR2 YFSETQ. CDR3 residues: CASVLGGLGVNEQFF. For the CDR3, the DNA is TGCGCCAGCGTCCTTGGGGGTCTGGGGGTCAATGAGCAGTTCTTC.

To note about this clonotype: A junction end diverges from the germline sequence, so it may reflect a read error. The gene calls are TRBV11-2 and TRBJ1-2, with D tentatively TRBD1 (5 bases). CDR1 is SGHAT and CDR2 is FQNNGV in the germline V gene. The CDR3 is 14 amino acids. The CDR3 loop is CASSGDRGPYGCTF. CDR3 in DNA: TGTGCCAGCAGCGGGGACCGCGGCCCCTATGGCTGCACCTTC.

This clonotype was detected a few times. The gene calls are TRBV6-2 or TRBV6-3 and TRBJ2-7; 10 nucleotides agree with TRBD2. Germline-derived CDR1 and CDR2 are MNHEY and SVGEGT. V was clipped by 5 bases and J by 3 bases; unmatched bases: 19. The CDR3 has 19 amino acids. As DNA, the CDR3 is TGTGCCAGCAGTCACGCGACTAGCGGGCCCCATTTAGGTGGCTACGAGCAGTACTTC. The encoded protein is CASSHATSGPHLGGYEQYF.